Listed here is a single T cell receptor beta chain. The target antigen is unknown. The germline CDR1 and CDR2 sequences are ENHRY and SYGVKD. The CDR3 sequence is 13 residues long. V was shortened by 2 bases and J by 2 bases, with 6 bases between the two germline ends. Use of 60 Vbeta and 13 Jbeta primers characterized the PCR. The table came from immunoSEQ multiplex PCR; TCRdb's copy has only in-frame clones and leaves some out. The data hold about 200,000 clones, with roughly 76% observed a single time. The sample is drawn from a study of cytomegalovirus exposure and HLA in healthy donors. Study results and limitations: In a later analysis, TCR beta V- and J-gene trimming showed a link to a missense DCLRE1C variant. The listing of fewer than 200 TCR beta chains classed them as cytomegalovirus-associated.

Material for sequencing was PBMCs. The rearrangement joins TRBV10-3 to TRBJ2-5; tentatively, D is TRBD1 (5 bases). The sequence was collected from a woman aged 25-40 years in good health and CMV-seropositive. DNA for the CDR3: TGTGCCATCAGTGAGACAGGACAAGAGACCCAGTACTTC. Its translation is CAISETGQETQYF.